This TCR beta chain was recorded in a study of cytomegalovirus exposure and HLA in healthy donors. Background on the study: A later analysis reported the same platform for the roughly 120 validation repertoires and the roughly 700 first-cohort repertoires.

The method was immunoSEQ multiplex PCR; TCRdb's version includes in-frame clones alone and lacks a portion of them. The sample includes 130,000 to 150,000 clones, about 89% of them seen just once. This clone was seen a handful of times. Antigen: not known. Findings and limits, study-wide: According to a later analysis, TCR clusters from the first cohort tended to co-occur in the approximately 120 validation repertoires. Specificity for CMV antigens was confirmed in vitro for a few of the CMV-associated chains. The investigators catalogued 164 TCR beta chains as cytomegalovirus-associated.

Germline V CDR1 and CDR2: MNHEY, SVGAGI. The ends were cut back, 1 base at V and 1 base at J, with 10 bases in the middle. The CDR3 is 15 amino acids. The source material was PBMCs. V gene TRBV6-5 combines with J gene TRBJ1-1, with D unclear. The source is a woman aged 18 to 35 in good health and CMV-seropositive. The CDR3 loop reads CASSYLQARNTEAFF. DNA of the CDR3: TGTGCCAGCAGTTACTTGCAGGCTCGGAACACTGAAGCTTTCTTT.